Detailed here is one T cell receptor (beta chain). This clone occurred a few times. No antigen is known for it. No base-level quality is on record; no much larger clone is a single base apart. These data come from a study of control samples from healthy donors and cancer patients (TCRdb year 2020). Library preparation employed the immunoSEQ multiplex PCR assay. TCRdb provides this immuneACCESS table in a form limited to in-frame rearrangements. Some clones are lacking; in checked studies, under half of them reflect an unresolved V gene, and why the rest are absent is not known. This sample has 100,000 to 150,000 clones in its table, and roughly 90% of those were observed once. Almost 40% of the sample belongs to the ten largest clones. V trim: 5 bases; J trim: 3 bases; unmatched bases: 5. Including the terminal cysteine and phenylalanine, the CDR3 comprises 15 residues. Left in the record is the CDR3 DNA by itself, 45 bases read in frame from the first base. Reading the germline V gene (reference sequence) gives CDR1 LNHNV and CDR2 YYDKDF.

The sample comprised blood. The TCR originated in a middle-aged man in good health. The rearranged chain carries TRBV15 and TRBJ2-3, with 10 bases matching TRBD1. DNA sequence: TGTGCCACCAGCCAGGACAGGGGGTTGACAGATACGCAGTATTTT. This gives the protein CATSQDRGLTDTQYF. The reference TRBV15 and TRBJ2-3 proteins fill in what lies around the CDR3, so the full variable domain reads DAMVIQNPRYQVTQFGKPVTLSCSQTLNHNVMYWYQQKSSQAPKLLFHYYDKDFNNEADTPDNFQSRRPNTSFCFLDIRSPGLGDTAMYLCATSQDRGLTDTQYFGPGTRLTVL.